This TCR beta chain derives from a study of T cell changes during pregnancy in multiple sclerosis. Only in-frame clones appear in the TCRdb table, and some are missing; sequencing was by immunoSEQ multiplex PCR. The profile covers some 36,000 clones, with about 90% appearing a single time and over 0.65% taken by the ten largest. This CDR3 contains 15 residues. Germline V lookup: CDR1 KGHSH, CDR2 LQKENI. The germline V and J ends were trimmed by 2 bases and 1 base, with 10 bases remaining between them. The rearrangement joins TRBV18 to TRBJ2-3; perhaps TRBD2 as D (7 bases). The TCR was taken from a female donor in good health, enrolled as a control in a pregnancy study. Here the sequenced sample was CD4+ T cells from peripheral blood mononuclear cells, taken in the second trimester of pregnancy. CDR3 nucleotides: TGTGCCAGCTCACCATCGGGGGGCCGCACAGATACGCAGTATTTT. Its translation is CASSPSGGRTDTQYF.